These 8 T cell receptor beta chains came from one sample sequenced in a study of cytomegalovirus exposure and HLA in healthy donors. The PCR ran on 60 Vbeta and 13 Jbeta primers. TCRdb keeps only in-frame clones here, not all; method: immunoSEQ multiplex PCR. The table records roughly 120,000 clones, roughly 79% of them present only once. Sequencing input: PBMCs. These receptors were collected from a woman between 18 and 30 years old in good health and CMV-seronegative.

This CDR3 reads CATSRAGRSGYTF. CDR3 nucleotide sequence: TGTGCCACCAGCAGAGCGGGAAGGAGTGGCTACACCTTC. The chain combines TRBV15 with TRBJ1-2; D gene uncertain. CDR3 size: 13 residues. V was shortened by 1 base and J by 7 bases, with 10 bases between the two germline ends. The germline gives CDR1 LNHNV, CDR2 YYDKDF (reference sequence). Full variable domain (rest looked up from reference TRBV15 and TRBJ1-2): DAMVIQNPRYQVTQFGKPVTLSCSQTLNHNVMYWYQQKSSQAPKLLFHYYDKDFNNEADTPDNFQSRRPNTSFCFLDIRSPGLGDTAMYLCATSRAGRSGYTFGSGTRLTVV.

The CDR3 bases are TGTGCCAGCAGCGCCTGGGACAGGGGGGGAGGCTACACCTTC. It is translated as CASSAWDRGGGYTF. V gene TRBV9 combines with J gene TRBJ1-2, with 11 bases lining up with TRBD1. The CDR3 is 14 amino acids. Unmatched junction bases numbered 6, after V lost 3 bases and J lost 8 bases. Germline lookup yields CDR1 SGDLS and CDR2 YYNGEE.

J is TRBJ1-3 and V is TRBV21-1; the table assigns TRBD1, which was not confirmed against the DNA. TRBV21-1 corresponds to a pseudogene. The CDR3 sequence is 16 residues long. The CDR3: CASSKVGRPFGNTIYF. The CDR3 bases are TGTGCCAGCAGCAAAGTGGGCAGGCCGTTTGGAAACACCATATATTTT.

This rearrangement joins TRBV9 to TRBJ1-1; D might be TRBD1 (6 bases). Per the germline V gene, CDR1 is SGDLS and CDR2 is YYNGEE. This CDR3 comprises 15 residues. The V end was cut by 3 bases, the J end by 1 base, with 13 bases between. The CDR3 coding sequence is TGTGCCAGCAGCGCCTCGGGACAAGAGAACACTGAAGCTTTCTTT. This encodes CASSASGQENTEAFF.

This chain connects TRBV7-6 to TRBJ1-1; D remains ambiguous. This CDR3 is built from 14 residues. From germline, CDR1 is SGHVS and CDR2 FNYEAQ. Trimming stripped 1 base from V and 0 bases from J, with 6 bases between. The CDR3 region has the DNA TGTGCCAGCAGCTTAGGCACAGTGAACACTGAAGCTTTCTTT. It encodes CASSLGTVNTEAFF. The full variable domain, rest sourced from reference TRBV7-6 and TRBJ1-1, is GAGVSQSPRYKVTKRGQDVALRCDPISGHVSLYWYRQALGQGPEFLTYFNYEAQQDKSGLPNDRFSAERPEGSISTLTIQRTEQRDSAMYRCASSLGTVNTEAFFGQGTRLTVV.

This sequence joins TRBV5-1 and TRBJ1-6; maybe TRBD1 (5 bases). CDR1 SGHRS and CDR2 YFSETQ come from the germline V gene. CDR3 size: 14 residues. The V end was cut by 6 bases, the J end by 10 bases, with 17 bases between. For the CDR3, the DNA is TGCGCCAGCACCACCGGGACTGCAGCCTCACCCCTCCACTTT. It specifies CASTTGTAASPLHF. The whole variable domain, filled in from reference TRBV5-1 and TRBJ1-6, reads KAGVTQTPRYLIKTRGQQVTLSCSPISGHRSVSWYQQTPGQGLQFLFEYFSETQRNKGNFPGRFSGRQFSNSRSEMNVSTLELGDSALYLCASTTGTAASPLHFGNGTRLTVT.

This chain links TRBV5-1 with TRBJ1-1; 8 nucleotides match TRBD1. CDR3 size: 15 residues. Germline-derived CDR1 and CDR2 are SGHRS and YFSETQ. V dropped 3 bases and J dropped 4; count of bases not matched to a gene: 8. The DNA of the CDR3 is TGCGCCAGCAGCTCCGGGACAGGATCGACCACTGAAGCTTTCTTT. It encodes CASSSGTGSTTEAFF.

V and J are TRBV28 and TRBJ2-3; maybe TRBD1 (5 bases). The CDR3 is 12 amino acids. Germline CDR1 MDHEN, CDR2 SYDVKM. The V gene lost 6 bases and the J gene lost 12 bases, with 16 bases spanning the gap. The CDR3 is CASSTGHSSQYF. The CDR3 DNA is TGTGCCAGCAGCACCGGACACTCGAGTCAGTATTTT.